Each of the 30 T cell receptor beta chains below was sequenced from the same sample in a study of OX40 agonist ivuxolimab in advanced cancers. Here immunoSEQ multiplex PCR was the method, and the copy in TCRdb shows in-frame clones only, minus some. Found here are about 69,000 clones, 90% to 95% of them singletons; the top ten hold 0.3%. Sequencing was performed on CD4+ or CD8+ T cells sorted from blood, taken in a trial of the OX40 agonist ivuxolimab. The origin of the receptors is an adult with an advanced solid tumor such as melanoma, head and neck, liver or kidney cancer.

The chain has TRBV7-2 and TRBJ2-3; D assignment may be TRBD1 or TRBD2 (5 bases each). This CDR3 is 13 amino acids long. Germline CDR1 SGHTA, CDR2 FQGNSA. V lost 2 bases to trimming and J lost 7 bases, with 10 bases between them. For the CDR3, the DNA is TGTGCCAGCAGCTTAAGGGACGGCAATACGCAGTATTTT. Translating gives CASSLRDGNTQYF.

This chain connects TRBV2 to TRBJ1-1, with TRBD1 as a possible D gene (5 bases). The V end lost 5 bases, the J end lost 0 bases, and 10 bases lay between the germline ends. CDR1 and CDR2 (germline): SNHLY, FYNNEI. This CDR3 spans 14 amino acids. The CDR3 spells CASSRGGLNTEAFF. The CDR3 DNA reads TGTGCCAGCAGTCGGGGCGGACTGAACACTGAAGCTTTCTTT.

About this clone: Other DNA sequences in this specimen translate into the identical CDR3. The chain carries TRBV4-1 and TRBJ1-5, with 8 nucleotides matching TRBD1. J gave up 2 bases and V 3 bases, and 15 bases lay outside the gene matches. Germline loops: CDR1 MGHRA, CDR2 YSYEKL. This CDR3 is built from 19 residues. The CDR3 protein is CASSQDQQNRGVGNQPQHF. For the CDR3, the DNA is TGCGCCAGCAGCCAGGACCAGCAAAACAGGGGGGTCGGCAATCAGCCCCAGCATTTT.

The rearrangement uses TRBV19 and TRBJ2-7, with 7 nucleotides matching TRBD1. Germline lookup yields CDR1 LNHDA and CDR2 SQIVND (reference sequence). Unmatched junction bases numbered 5, after V lost 3 bases and J lost 3 bases. CDR3 length equals 14 residues. CDR3 protein: CASSISQGNYEQYF. Written as DNA, the CDR3 is TGTGCCAGTAGTATTTCACAGGGGAACTACGAGCAGTACTTC. The entire variable domain, with the rest obtained from reference TRBV19 and TRBJ2-7, is as follows: DGGITQSPKYLFRKEGQNVTLSCEQNLNHDAMYWYRQDPGQGLRLIYYSQIVNDFQKGDIAEGYSVSREKKESFPLTVTSAQKNPTAFYLCASSISQGNYEQYFGPGTRLTVT.

The chain joins TRBV28 to TRBJ1-3; D is undetermined. Germline lookup yields CDR1 MDHEN and CDR2 SYDVKM. The V end lost 5 bases, the J end lost 3 bases, and 11 bases lay between the germline ends. CDR3 length: 14 amino acids. For the CDR3, the DNA is TGTGCCAGCAGTCCTGTCGGAGGTGGAAACACCATATATTTT. It is translated as CASSPVGGGNTIYF.

The chain recombines TRBV5-6 with TRBJ1-2; no clear D gene. Germline CDR1 and CDR2: SGHDT and YYEEEE. The CDR3 has 12 amino acids. V was trimmed by 5 bases and J by 4 bases, leaving 9 bases between them. The CDR3, as DNA: TGTGCCAGCAGTCGATCTGGCTATGGCTACACCTTC. It specifies CASSRSGYGYTF.

This clone was counted a few times. The chain links TRBV29-1 to TRBJ2-2; 8 positions match TRBD1. Unmatched junction bases numbered 2, after V lost 7 bases and J lost 1 base. This CDR3 is 13 amino acids long. From germline, CDR1 is SQVTM and CDR2 ANQGSEA. CDR3 DNA sequence: TGCAGCGCCGGGACAGGGAACACCGGGGAGCTGTTTTTT. It encodes CSAGTGNTGELFF.

The chain recombines TRBV6-1 with TRBJ2-7; D not resolved. The V gene's germline CDR1 is MNHNS and CDR2 SASEGT. The CDR3 consists of 14 residues. Trimming cost V 6 bases and J 2 bases, with 14 bases left between them. The CDR3 spells CASRAGLVPYEQYF. As DNA, the CDR3 is TGTGCCAGCAGAGCAGGCTTGGTGCCCTACGAGCAGTACTTC.

This chain joins TRBV7-6 and TRBJ2-3; D gene ambiguous. This CDR3 comprises 12 residues. Trimming pared 1 base from V and 6 bases from J, leaving 5 bases between. Germline V gives CDR1 SGHVS, CDR2 FNYEAQ. CDR3 nucleotide sequence: TGTGCCAGCAGCTTAGTTGGGGATACGCAGTATTTT. It yields the protein CASSLVGDTQYF.

The chain carries TRBV9 and TRBJ2-4; tentatively, D is TRBD1 (6 bases). Germline lookup yields CDR1 SGDLS and CDR2 YYNGEE. CDR3 size: 15 residues. Between the trimmed V and J ends, which lost 3 bases and 7 bases, there was a span of 17 bases. The CDR3 reads CASSGGLTTGNIQYF. The CDR3 DNA reads TGTGCCAGCAGCGGGGGGCTCACAACGGGGAACATTCAGTACTTC.

This clone was counted only a few times. V and J are TRBV27 and TRBJ1-1; 9 positions agree with TRBD1. Germline assignment: CDR1 MNHEY and CDR2 SMNVEV (reference sequence). V shed 6 bases and J 3 bases; nucleotides not matched to a gene: 11. This CDR3 is 16 amino acids long. Here the CDR3 DNA reads TGTGCCAGCAGCAGCCGGGACAGGGTTTGGTACACTGAAGCTTTCTTT. It specifies CASSSRDRVWYTEAFF.

This sequence joins TRBV6-1 and TRBJ1-4; the D is unclear. The CDR3 totals 14 residues. V was pared by 9 bases and J by 0 bases, with 11 bases between. Germline V lookup: CDR1 MNHNS, CDR2 SASEGT. The CDR3 sequence: CASQFTATNEKLFF. CDR3 DNA sequence: TGTGCCAGTCAATTCACCGCAACTAATGAAAAACTGTTTTTT.

The J gene is TRBJ1-3, the V gene TRBV5-6, with unresolved D. Germline V gene lookup returns CDR1 SGHDT and CDR2 YYEEEE. The CDR3 is made up of 15 amino acids. V was trimmed by 4 bases and J by 0 bases, leaving 11 bases between them. The CDR3 DNA reads as TGTGCCAGCAGCGCCCGTCTGACCTCTGGAAACACCATATATTTT. This translates into CASSARLTSGNTIYF.

The gene calls are TRBV5-1 and TRBJ2-7, with 9 nucleotides matching TRBD1. Germline V gene lookup returns CDR1 SGHRS and CDR2 YFSETQ. V lost 4 bases to trimming and J lost 6 bases; unmatched junction nucleotides: 11. The CDR3 is made up of 15 amino acids. The CDR3 reads CASSIYWDRVSEQYF. DNA for the CDR3: TGCGCCAGCAGCATATACTGGGACAGGGTGTCCGAGCAGTACTTC.

The chain carries TRBV18 and TRBJ2-3; 7 nucleotides agree with TRBD2. This CDR3 is built from 14 residues. Per the germline V gene, CDR1 is KGHSH and CDR2 is LQKENI. With 4 bases clipped from V and 2 bases from J, the junction kept 3 bases outside the gene matches. The DNA for the CDR3 is TGTGCCAGCTCACAGACTAGCTCCACAGATACGCAGTATTTT. Amino acids: CASSQTSSTDTQYF. The full variable domain, in which reference TRBV18 and TRBJ2-3 provide the parts outside the CDR3, is NAGVMQNPRHLVRRRGQEARLRCSPMKGHSHVYWYRQLPEEGLKFMVYLQKENIIDESGMPKERFSAEFPKEGPSILRIQQVVRGDSAAYFCASSQTSSTDTQYFGPGTRLTVL.

J is TRBJ2-2 and V is TRBV4-1; 9 bases are a match to TRBD1. The CDR3 runs 14 residues. After removal of 4 bases from V and 4 bases from J, the junction contained 1 base not matched to a gene. CDR1 and CDR2 (germline): MGHRA, YSYEKL. The CDR3 region is CASSRQGGTGELFF. The CDR3 DNA is TGCGCCAGCAGCCGACAGGGGGGCACCGGGGAGCTGTTTTTT.

The V call is TRBV28, the J call TRBJ1-3; no definite D call. V dropped 3 bases and J dropped 7 bases, with 13 bases sitting between them. The germline V gene encodes CDR1 MDHEN and CDR2 SYDVKM. The CDR3 spans 14 residues. CDR3 DNA sequence: TGTGCCAGCAGTTTCCGGGGTACGGGGAACACCATATATTTT. This sequence encodes CASSFRGTGNTIYF.

J is TRBJ1-1 and V is TRBV18, with D hard to call. Per the germline V gene, CDR1 is KGHSH and CDR2 is LQKENI. CDR3 length: 14 amino acids. Trimming left V 3 bases short and J 2 bases short, with 10 bases between. DNA of the CDR3: TGTGCCAGCTCACCCCAAGCACTAAACACTGAAGCTTTCTTT. This sequence encodes CASSPQALNTEAFF.

This clone turned up a few times. The chain has TRBV7-2 and TRBJ1-2; D remains ambiguous. The CDR3 loop spans 14 amino acids. Germline assignment: CDR1 SGHTA and CDR2 FQGNSA. V was pared by 5 bases and J by 1 base, with 11 bases between. The CDR3 DNA reads TGTGCCAGCAGCGTCACCACCAATAACTATGGCTACACCTTC. Translation: CASSVTTNNYGYTF.

This clone was counted only a few times. V is TRBV5-1 and J is TRBJ2-2; TRBD2 agrees at 9 bases. V shed 4 bases and J 4 bases; nucleotides not matched to a gene: 11. The CDR3 consists of 17 residues. The germline gives CDR1 SGHRS, CDR2 YFSETQ. The chain's CDR3 is CASSDLIAGARTGELFF. The DNA of the CDR3 is TGCGCCAGCAGCGACCTTATAGCGGGAGCGCGCACCGGGGAGCTGTTTTTT.

The chain's CDR3 is CASSDRQDLNTEAFF. DNA of the CDR3: TGTGCCAGCAGCGATCGACAGGACCTGAACACTGAAGCTTTCTTT. This chain joins TRBV9 and TRBJ1-1, with D possibly being TRBD1 (6 bases). Trimming cost V 3 bases and J 0 bases, with 12 bases left between them. Germline V gene data show CDR1 as SGDLS and CDR2 as YYNGEE. The CDR3 is made up of 15 amino acids.

The chain couples TRBV14 to TRBJ1-1, with TRBD1 matching 8 bases. CDR1 and CDR2 from the germline V gene are SGHDN and FVKESK. V lost 3 bases to trimming and J lost 5 bases; unmatched junction nucleotides: 5. The CDR3 loop spans 14 amino acids. DNA for the CDR3: TGTGCCAGCAGCCATAAACAGGGGGGGACTGAAGCTTTCTTT. It codes for CASSHKQGGTEAFF.

The V gene is TRBV19, the J gene TRBJ1-2; tentative D call: TRBD1 (5 bases). Trimming stripped 7 bases from V and 4 bases from J, with 16 bases between. CDR1 is LNHDA and CDR2 is SQIVND in the germline V gene (reference sequence). The CDR3 is 14 amino acids. In DNA, the CDR3 is TGTGCCAGTACCCCCCGGGGGACGAGCTATGGCTACACCTTC. Amino acid sequence: CASTPRGTSYGYTF. The variable domain in full, with the rest retrieved from reference TRBV19 and TRBJ1-2, is DGGITQSPKYLFRKEGQNVTLSCEQNLNHDAMYWYRQDPGQGLRLIYYSQIVNDFQKGDIAEGYSVSREKKESFPLTVTSAQKNPTAFYLCASTPRGTSYGYTFGSGTRLTVV.

The rearrangement uses TRBV10-3 and TRBJ2-5, with 9 bases matching TRBD1. This CDR3 is 14 amino acids long. J gave up 2 bases and V 6 bases, and 4 bases lay outside the gene matches. Germline CDR1 is ENHRY and CDR2 is SYGVKD. The CDR3 DNA sequence: TGTGCCATCAGGGGGACAGGGAATCAAGAGACCCAGTACTTC. Protein: CAIRGTGNQETQYF.

CDR3: CASTWIGGLTNEKLFF. DNA for the CDR3: TGCGCCAGCACCTGGATAGGGGGCTTAACTAATGAAAAACTGTTTTTT. J is TRBJ1-4 and V is TRBV5-1; 7 nucleotides match TRBD1. With V trimmed by 6 bases and J by 1 base, 9 bases remained unmatched. The CDR3 has 16 amino acids. Looked up from germline, CDR1 is SGHRS and CDR2 is YFSETQ.

This clone has a single count. V usage is TRBV10-1 and J usage is TRBJ2-7; 7 nucleotides agree with TRBD1. The germline CDR1 and CDR2 sequences are WNHNN and SYGVQD (reference sequence). The CDR3 is made up of 15 amino acids. Trimming took 0 bases from V and 6 from J; bases not matched to a gene: 8. The CDR3 DNA sequence: TGCGCCAGCAGTGAGTCGACTGGCACAGGGGTCGAGCAGTACTTC. Its translation: CASSESTGTGVEQYF.

This chain joins TRBV5-4 and TRBJ2-7; tentatively, D is TRBD2 (5 bases). Between the trimmed V and J ends, which lost 4 bases and 3 bases, there was a span of 5 bases. CDR3 length equals 11 residues. In germline, CDR1 is SGHNT, CDR2 YYREEE (reference sequence). Here the CDR3 DNA reads TGTGCCAGCAGCGCGGGCTACGAGCAGTACTTC. As protein: CASSAGYEQYF.

The chain carries TRBV19 and TRBJ2-7; 7 nucleotides line up with TRBD2. Germline V gene data show CDR1 as LNHDA and CDR2 as SQIVND (reference sequence). With 5 bases clipped from V and 4 bases from J, the junction kept 2 bases outside the gene matches. There are 12 residues in the CDR3. CDR3 protein: CASSVGGYEQYF. In DNA, the CDR3 is TGTGCCAGTAGTGTCGGGGGGTACGAGCAGTACTTC. The full variable domain, rest sourced from reference TRBV19 and TRBJ2-7, is DGGITQSPKYLFRKEGQNVTLSCEQNLNHDAMYWYRQDPGQGLRLIYYSQIVNDFQKGDIAEGYSVSREKKESFPLTVTSAQKNPTAFYLCASSVGGYEQYFGPGTRLTVT.

The chain carries TRBV12-5 and TRBJ2-5; 7 positions match TRBD2. CDR3 length: 16 amino acids. Germline-derived CDR1 and CDR2 are LGHNT and FRNRAP. J gave up 1 base and V 7 bases, and 12 bases lay outside the gene matches. CDR3 coding DNA: TGTGCTAGTGATGGGGGAGGGGTTCAGGGCCAAGAGACCCAGTACTTC. It translates to CASDGGGVQGQETQYF. The variable domain in full, with the rest retrieved from reference TRBV12-5 and TRBJ2-5, is DARVTQTPRHKVTEMGQEVTMRCQPILGHNTVFWYRQTMMQGLELLAYFRNRAPLDDSGMPKDRFSAEMPDATLATLKIQPSEPRDSAVYFCASDGGGVQGQETQYFGPGTRLLVL.

The chain has TRBV6-6 and TRBJ2-7; D tentatively fits TRBD1 or TRBD2 (6 bases each). Germline V lookup: CDR1 MNHNY, CDR2 SVGAGI (reference sequence). The CDR3 spans 14 residues. With 2 bases removed from V and 4 bases from J, the gap between germline ends came to 12 bases. For the CDR3, the DNA is TGTGCCAGCAGTTACCTCAGGGGAGGTTACGAGCAGTACTTC. Protein product: CASSYLRGGYEQYF.